The 10 T cell receptor beta chains below were found in one sample sequenced in a study of shared clonotypes between healthy human individuals (dated by TCRdb to the early 2020s). Libraries were built with the immunoSEQ multiplex PCR assay. TCRdb's version of the immuneACCESS table is confined to in-frame rearrangements and falls short of the full clone set. An unresolved V gene accounts for under half of the shortfall where checked; the remainder is of unknown origin. This sample holds around 990,000 clones; 70% to 85% were observed only once. The biggest ten clones account for almost 0.9% of the sample. Sequencing was done on a sample of memory CD4+ T cells from PBMCs. Taken with the paper, the label for cell subset or site translates to: CD45RA-negative fraction. The receptors originated from a man between 18 and 35 years old in good health. Some clones in this sample may be carry-over from other donors' samples.

The sample holds a few counts of this clone. The junction differs from germline at one of its ends, possibly a read error. Other DNA sequences of this sample code for an identical CDR3. CDR3 sequence reads: CASSQTGLVTEAFF. CDR3 nucleotides: TGCGCCAGCAGCCAAACAGGGTTGGTCACTGAAGCTTTCTTT. The chain has TRBV14 and TRBJ1-1; D perhaps matches TRBD1 (6 bases). Germline assignment: CDR1 SGHDN and CDR2 FVKESK. CDR3 length: 14 residues.

The chain combines TRBV7-9 with TRBJ2-5; TRBD2 is a possible D gene (7 bases). The J call may be incorrect, as the DNA end agrees better with TRBJ2-7. This CDR3 has 13 residues. Germline-derived CDR1 and CDR2 are SEHNR and FQNEAQ (reference sequence). In DNA form, the CDR3 reads TGTGCCAGCAGCCCTCGGGGGGCGGCCGAGCAGTACTTC. It translates to CASSPRGAAEQYF.

This chain links TRBV19 with TRBJ2-5; TRBD2 matches 10 bases. This CDR3 has 15 amino acids. Germline CDR1 is LNHDA and CDR2 is SQIVND (reference sequence). The V and J ends lost 5 bases and 3 bases, in that order; junction bases with no gene match: 6. Written as DNA, the CDR3 is TGTGCCAGTAGTGGAGTAGGACTAGCGGAAGAGACCCAGTACTTC. It encodes CASSGVGLAEETQYF.

J is TRBJ2-1 and V is TRBV6-5; perhaps TRBD1 as D (6 bases). Between the trimmed V and J ends, which lost 0 bases and 4 bases, there was a span of 13 bases. The CDR3 sequence is 16 residues long. The germline V gene has CDR1 MNHEY and CDR2 SVGAGI. The CDR3 sequence: CASSYSVGAGYNEQFF. The CDR3 bases are TGTGCCAGCAGTTACTCGGTGGGGGCAGGATACAATGAGCAGTTCTTC.

The chain has TRBV5-1 and TRBJ2-3, with D hard to call. The CDR3 loop spans 14 amino acids. Germline V gene data show CDR1 as SGHRS and CDR2 as YFSETQ. Trimming removed 4 bases from V and 5 bases from J, with 14 bases in between. The CDR3 DNA follows: TGCGCCAGCAGCCGTTATTTGCTGGAAGATACGCAGTATTTT. Amino acids: CASSRYLLEDTQYF.

This clone was seen a few times. With only one base between it and a far larger clone, this is likely a read error. The gene calls are TRBV6-6 and TRBJ1-1; no reliable D call. The CDR3 is made up of 13 amino acids. CDR1 is MNHNY and CDR2 is SVGAGI in the germline V gene (reference sequence). The DNA for the CDR3 is TGTGCCAGCAGTCGAACAGAGAACGCTGAAGCTTTCTTT. Its protein product is CASSRTENAEAFF.

The chain links TRBV18 to TRBJ2-3, with a weak D call TRBD2 (6 bases). The germline V gene encodes CDR1 KGHSH and CDR2 LQKENI. V lost 2 bases and J lost 14, with 17 bases in between. This CDR3 contains 13 residues. This chain's CDR3 is CASSPGTGHFRYF. CDR3 DNA: TGTGCCAGCTCACCAGGGACTGGTCATTTCAGGTATTTT.

The chain combines TRBV5-4 with TRBJ2-2; no clear D gene. CDR3 length equals 16 residues. Germline values: CDR1 SGHNT, CDR2 YYREEE (reference sequence). Trimming took 0 bases from V and 0 from J, leaving 9 bases between them. Here the CDR3 DNA reads TGTGCCAGCAGCTTGGGTTCTAGGGCGAACACCGGGGAGCTGTTTTTT. Protein sequence: CASSLGSRANTGELFF.

The CDR3 protein is CASSSPEGTYEQYF. In nucleotides, the CDR3 is TGTGCCAGCAGTTCCCCCGAGGGTACCTACGAGCAGTACTTC. The chain joins TRBV6-5 to TRBJ2-7, with a tentative D call TRBD2 (5 bases). The length of the CDR3 is 14 residues. The ends were cut back, 4 bases at V and 2 bases at J, with 12 bases in the middle. Per the germline V gene, CDR1 is MNHEY and CDR2 is SVGAGI.

This chain uses TRBV6-1 with TRBJ2-5; TRBD2 might be the D (5 bases). V shed 5 bases and J shed 2 bases, with 12 bases lying between them. Germline V CDR1 and CDR2: MNHNS, SASEGT. The CDR3 loop spans 14 amino acids. This chain's CDR3 is CASSLQAAQETQYF. The CDR3 bases are TGTGCCAGCAGTTTACAAGCGGCGCAAGAGACCCAGTACTTC.